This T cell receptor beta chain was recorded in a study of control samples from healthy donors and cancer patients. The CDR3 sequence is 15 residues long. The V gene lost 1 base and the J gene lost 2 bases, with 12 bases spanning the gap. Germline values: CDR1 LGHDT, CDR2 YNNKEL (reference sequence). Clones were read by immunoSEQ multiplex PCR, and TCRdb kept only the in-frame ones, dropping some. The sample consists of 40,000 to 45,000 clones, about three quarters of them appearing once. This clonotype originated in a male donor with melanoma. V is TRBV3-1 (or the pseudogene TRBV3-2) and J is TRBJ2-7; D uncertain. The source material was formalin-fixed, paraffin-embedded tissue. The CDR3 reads CASSQAPGRTYEQYF. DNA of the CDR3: TGTGCCAGCAGCCAAGCCCCGGGCCGAACCTACGAGCAGTACTTC.